Listed below are T cell receptor beta chains from one sample, sequenced in a study of blood T cell repertoires in COVID-19. Clones were sequenced by immunoSEQ multiplex PCR, and TCRdb holds only the in-frame ones, with some missing. The sample contains about 74,000 clones, approximately 86% of which appear only once. Specimen: peripheral blood. These receptors originate from a woman aged 80 or over with active or convalescent COVID-19. Each CDR3 is given with its conserved first and last residue. A D gene is named only where the DNA matches it firmly. Some rows mark clone size as missing; the rest say once, few, many or name a class of expanded clone.

CDR3aa	abundance	d_gene	v_gene	len	j_gene
CASSLVGGTTNEKLFF	-	-	TRBV7-8	16	TRBJ1-4
CASSQGANYGYTF	-	TRBD1	TRBV18	13	TRBJ1-2
CASSQEAGNSYNEQFF	-	-	TRBV4-3	16	TRBJ2-1
CASSQGTGGRTGELFF	-	TRBD1	TRBV4-2	16	TRBJ2-2
CASSRDRETYGYTF	-	TRBD1	TRBV27	14	TRBJ1-2
CASSSRTGTYEQYF	-	TRBD1	TRBV7-2	14	TRBJ2-7
CASSVDYYSNQPQHF	-	-	TRBV5-1	15	TRBJ1-5
CASRDQGSYNEQFF	-	-	TRBV2	14	TRBJ2-1
CASSQGGEGYGYTF	-	-	TRBV4-1	14	TRBJ1-2
CASSEFIRAEEKLFF	-	-	TRBV10-1	15	TRBJ1-4
CASSSTTGRYGYTF	-	TRBD1	TRBV2	14	TRBJ1-2
CASSFLAGEGTQYF	-	TRBD2	TRBV11-3	14	TRBJ2-5
CATSRVGTYSGNTIYF	-	-	TRBV15	16	TRBJ1-3
CASRPRGPQTWELFF	-	TRBD1	TRBV2	15	TRBJ2-2
CASSPGVGAEQYF	-	-	TRBV5-1	13	TRBJ2-7
CASSLVGQQETQYF	-	TRBD1	TRBV5-4	14	TRBJ2-5
CASSIELAGALGDTQYF	-	TRBD2	TRBV19	17	TRBJ2-3
CASSSQVRAEAFF	-	-	TRBV12-3/TRBV12-4	13	TRBJ1-1
CASSPPGGGGRDNEQFF	-	TRBD2	TRBV18	17	TRBJ2-1
CSASSGAPRETQYF	-	-	TRBV20-1	14	TRBJ2-5
CASSPGLAGGSYEQYF	-	TRBD2	TRBV5-4	16	TRBJ2-7
CASQGNYGYTF	once	-	TRBV19	11	TRBJ1-2
CASSAQPGQNSPLHF	-	TRBD1	TRBV7-9	15	TRBJ1-6
CASRGRAREKLFF	-	-	TRBV12-3/TRBV12-4	13	TRBJ1-4
CASSYRTAAVELFF	-	-	TRBV3-1/TRBV3-2	14	TRBJ2-2
CASSLGSYDSPLHF	once	-	TRBV5-6	14	TRBJ1-6
CASSWTSGTDTQYF	once	TRBD2	TRBV9	14	TRBJ2-3
CASSHTGTGIYSNQPQHF	-	TRBD1	TRBV6-2/TRBV6-3	18	TRBJ1-5
CASSPSGPSSYNEQFF	-	-	TRBV11-2	16	TRBJ2-1
CAHAPDRGGTDTQYF	-	TRBD1	TRBV10-3	15	TRBJ2-3
CASSTGTEIYNEQFF	once	TRBD1	TRBV6-2/TRBV6-3	15	TRBJ2-1
CASSPRQGATDTQYF	-	TRBD1	TRBV11-3	15	TRBJ2-3
CASSYSRGPQETQYF	once	-	TRBV6-6	15	TRBJ2-5
CASGTGYTGELFF	-	-	TRBV5-1	13	TRBJ2-2
CASTRGPFSTDTQYF	-	-	TRBV6-5	15	TRBJ2-3
CASSVRDNSYEQYF	-	-	TRBV9	14	TRBJ2-7
CASSLATLAGVGSGANVLTF	once	TRBD2	TRBV7-2	20	TRBJ2-6
CASSRGYGGKTGELFF	-	-	TRBV7-8	16	TRBJ2-2
CASSITGGKDTQYF	-	-	TRBV19	14	TRBJ2-3
CASSEYLGTGVMNTEAFF	-	TRBD1	TRBV25-1	18	TRBJ1-1
CASSPAGPYEQYF	-	-	TRBV18	13	TRBJ2-7
CASSGTVSGANVLTF	-	TRBD1	TRBV5-1	15	TRBJ2-6
CASSFSSGGGAGTQYF	few	TRBD2	TRBV19	16	TRBJ2-5
CASSLRGSGGANVLTF	-	-	TRBV5-1	16	TRBJ2-6
CASSLFSLPGPYEQYF	-	-	TRBV5-6	16	TRBJ2-7
CASSLYNEQFF	-	-	TRBV5-6	11	TRBJ2-1
CASSLNRGGNQPQHF	-	TRBD1	TRBV27	15	TRBJ1-5
CATSRGITGQGYEQYF	-	TRBD1	TRBV15	16	TRBJ2-7
CSVSGRTYNEQFF	-	-	TRBV20-1	13	TRBJ2-1
CASSVTRTGELFF	-	-	TRBV12-3/TRBV12-4	13	TRBJ2-2
CASSTLSGGPYEQYF	-	TRBD2	TRBV11-2	15	TRBJ2-7
CASSPPPSRAGADTQYF	-	-	TRBV18	17	TRBJ2-3
CASSPQGGTEAFF	-	-	TRBV18	13	TRBJ1-1
CATSRAGTSINDEQFF	-	TRBD2	TRBV15	16	TRBJ2-1
CASSNRGLLSGELFF	-	TRBD1	TRBV19	15	TRBJ2-2
CASSLAGPRYEQYF	-	-	TRBV11-2	14	TRBJ2-7
CASSQHKREGPKGSYNEQFF	-	TRBD2	TRBV23-1	20	TRBJ2-1
CASSRDPGQYYGYTF	-	TRBD1	TRBV6-2/TRBV6-3	15	TRBJ1-2
CASSLMDGQGDSPLHF	-	TRBD1	TRBV5-1	16	TRBJ1-6